The T cell receptor beta chain described here comes from a study of control samples from healthy donors and cancer patients (dated by TCRdb to the early 2020s). The CDR3 runs 13 residues from the cysteine to the phenylalanine. Only CDR3 DNA is held: 39 bases, read in frame from base 1. CDR1 is given as LNHDA and CDR2 as SQIVND, both from the germline V gene (reference sequence). V is pared back by 4 bases and J by 0 bases, with 7 bases lying between the germline termini. As to this clone: This clone's antigen is unknown. No base qualities exist here, and no much larger clone lies one base off it.

Library preparation used the immunoSEQ multiplex PCR assay. The table comes from immuneACCESS by way of TCRdb, which keeps in-frame sequences with V and J called. Part of the clones is missing from these tables; in studies checked, under half for an unresolved V gene and the rest for unknown reasons. The sample has approximately 150,000 clones on record, about 91% of them singletons. Approximately 3.4% of the sample goes to the ten largest clones. The clonotype was recovered from a man aged 25 to 40 in good health. Sequencing was performed on blood. The chain joins TRBV19 to TRBJ2-7, with an unclear D gene assignment. The CDR3 here reads CASSRTDSYEQYF. The nucleotide sequence is given as TGTGCCAGTAGTAGGACGGACTCCTACGAGCAGTACTTC.